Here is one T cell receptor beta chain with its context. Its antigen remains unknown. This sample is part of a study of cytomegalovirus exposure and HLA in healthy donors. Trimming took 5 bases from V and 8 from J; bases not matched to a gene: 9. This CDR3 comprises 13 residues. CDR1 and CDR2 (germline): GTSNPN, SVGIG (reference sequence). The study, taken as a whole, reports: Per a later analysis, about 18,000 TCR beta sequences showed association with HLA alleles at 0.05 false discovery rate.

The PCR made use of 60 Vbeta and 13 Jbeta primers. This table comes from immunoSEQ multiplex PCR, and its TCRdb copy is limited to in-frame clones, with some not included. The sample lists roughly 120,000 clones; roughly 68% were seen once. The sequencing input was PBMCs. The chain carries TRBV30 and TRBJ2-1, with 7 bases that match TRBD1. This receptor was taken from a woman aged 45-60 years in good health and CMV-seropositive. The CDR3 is CAWSTGPMDEQFF. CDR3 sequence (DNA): TGTGCCTGGTCGACAGGGCCCATGGATGAGCAGTTCTTC.